The 28 T cell receptor beta chains below come from one sample, sequenced in a study of blood T cell repertoires in COVID-19. Measured with immunoSEQ multiplex PCR; TCRdb has only the in-frame clones, and not every one. The data hold under 200,000 clones, with around 83% observed a single time. The sequencing sample was made of peripheral blood. These receptors were taken from a man aged 18 to 35 with acute or convalescent COVID-19.

V and J are TRBV12-3 or TRBV12-4 and TRBJ1-2; D is possibly TRBD1 (5 bases). Trimming took off 3 bases at V and 5 bases at J, with 7 bases between the two ends. The CDR3 totals 12 residues. Here the CDR3 DNA reads TGTGCCAGCAGTTTCAGGGCGTATGGCTACACCTTC. This codes for CASSFRAYGYTF.

The chain recombines TRBV5-1 with TRBJ1-3; 8 bases are shared with TRBD1. Germline lookup yields CDR1 SGHRS and CDR2 YFSETQ. V gave up 0 bases and J gave up 2 bases; unmatched junction bases: 1. This CDR3 has 15 residues. The CDR3: CASSLGQGTGNTIYF. CDR3 nucleotide sequence: TGCGCCAGCAGCTTGGGACAGGGGACTGGAAACACCATATATTTT.

The rearrangement joins TRBV4-2 to TRBJ1-3, with D maybe TRBD1 (6 bases). There are 16 residues in the CDR3. CDR1 and CDR2 from the germline V gene are LGHNA and YNFKEQ. The V end lost 0 bases, the J end lost 4 bases, and 13 bases lay between the germline ends. CDR3: CASSQDSADRGNTIYF. The CDR3 DNA follows: TGTGCCAGCAGCCAAGATTCGGCGGACAGAGGAAACACCATATATTTT.

This clone has just one count. The identical CDR3 is also encoded by other nucleotide sequences in the sample. CDR3 amino acids: CASSLEGGGGYTF. CDR3 DNA: TGCGCCAGCAGCTTGGAAGGGGGCGGAGGCTACACCTTC. V is TRBV5-1 and J is TRBJ1-2; 7 bases are shared with TRBD1. J lost 8 bases, V lost 0 bases, and 4 bases had no gene match. CDR1 is SGHRS and CDR2 is YFSETQ in the germline V gene. The CDR3 sequence is 13 residues long.

The count of this clone is one. This chain links TRBV18 with TRBJ1-5; 12 positions match TRBD1. The CDR3 is 16 residues long. With 6 bases clipped from V and 2 bases from J, the junction kept 5 bases outside the gene matches. Germline-derived CDR1 and CDR2 are KGHSH and LQKENI. Here the CDR3 DNA reads TGTGCCAGCTCGCAGGGACAGGGGGCAGGCAATCAGCCCCAGCATTTT. Amino acids: CASSQGQGAGNQPQHF.

The chain uses TRBV30 and TRBJ1-6, with 10 bases fitting TRBD1. Germline V gene data show CDR1 as GTSNPN and CDR2 as SVGIG (reference sequence). This CDR3 has 13 amino acids. V was pared by 8 bases and J by 9 bases, with 7 bases of the junction left unmatched. The CDR3 nucleotides read TGTGCCGTCCGGGACAGGGGAGCTTCACCCCTCCACTTT. Its protein product is CAVRDRGASPLHF.

The V gene is TRBV7-3, the J gene TRBJ1-2; a possible D gene is TRBD1 (5 bases). Germline assignment: CDR1 SGHTA and CDR2 FQGTGA. There are 16 residues in the CDR3. V gave up 0 bases and J gave up 4 bases, with 15 bases separating them. CDR3 coding DNA: TGTGCCAGCAGCTTAACTGGCGGGGGTGTCGGCTATGGCTACACCTTC. This encodes CASSLTGGGVGYGYTF.

The chain couples TRBV29-1 to TRBJ1-2; 8 bases fit TRBD1. Germline assignment: CDR1 SQVTM and CDR2 ANQGSEA. CDR3 length: 14 residues. The ends lost 7 bases at V and 8 bases at J; junction bases unmatched: 15. CDR3 sequence reads: CSAVKGQAPRGYTF. The DNA of the CDR3 is TGCAGCGCTGTAAAGGGACAGGCGCCGAGGGGCTACACCTTC.

The gene calls are TRBV5-4 and TRBJ1-3, with D perhaps matching TRBD1 (6 bases). The CDR3 sequence is 15 residues long. The germline CDR1 and CDR2 sequences are SGHNT and YYREEE (reference sequence). Trimming took off 4 bases at V and 1 base at J, with 12 bases between the two ends. The CDR3 DNA is TGTGCCAGCAGCGGGGGCGCAGGGTCTGGAAACACCATATATTTT. Translating it yields CASSGGAGSGNTIYF.

The J gene is TRBJ2-1, the V gene TRBV6-1; D might be TRBD2 (6 bases). Trimming removed 2 bases from V and 0 bases from J, with 11 bases in between. CDR1 is MNHNS and CDR2 is SASEGT in the germline V gene. The CDR3 extends over 16 amino acids. CDR3 amino acids: CASSESSSGSYNEQFF. The CDR3 DNA reads as TGTGCCAGCAGTGAAAGTAGTAGCGGCTCCTACAATGAGCAGTTCTTC.

This sequence joins TRBV3-1 (or the pseudogene TRBV3-2) and TRBJ1-1, with 9 bases fitting TRBD1. The CDR3 length is 16 residues. Trimming removed 2 bases from V and 1 base from J; junction bases left unmatched: 5. CDR1 and CDR2 (germline): LGHDT, YNNKEL (reference sequence). The CDR3 protein is CASSQSPDRGNTEAFF. In DNA, the CDR3 is TGTGCCAGCAGCCAATCGCCGGACAGGGGGAACACTGAAGCTTTCTTT.

This clone has a handful of counts. The rearrangement uses TRBV21-1 and TRBJ2-7; TRBD2, the table's D call, lacks a check against the DNA. TRBV21-1 constitutes a pseudogene. The CDR3 length is 14 residues. The CDR3: CASNPPGGCYEQYF. Here the CDR3 DNA reads TGTGCCAGCAACCCCCCGGGGGGGTGTTACGAGCAGTACTTC.

The chain joins TRBV6-6 to TRBJ1-1, with 7 bases that match TRBD1. Germline V lookup: CDR1 MNHNY, CDR2 SVGAGI (reference sequence). The ends lost 2 bases at V and 0 bases at J; junction bases unmatched: 6. The length of the CDR3 is 16 residues. The CDR3 protein is CASSYAGQRMNTEAFF. CDR3 DNA: TGTGCCAGCAGTTACGCGGGACAGAGAATGAACACTGAAGCTTTCTTT.

The rearrangement joins TRBV19 to TRBJ2-7; possibly TRBD1 for D (6 bases). Germline V gives CDR1 LNHDA, CDR2 SQIVND (reference sequence). V dropped 5 bases and J dropped 2 bases, with 13 bases sitting between them. The CDR3 extends over 14 amino acids. CDR3 amino acids: CASSLRTVPYEQYV. In nucleotides, the CDR3 is TGTGCCAGTAGTCTAAGGACAGTCCCCTACGAGCAGTACGTC.

This clone was counted once. The chain joins TRBV6-5 to TRBJ1-2; D is perhaps TRBD1 (6 bases). CDR1 is MNHEY, CDR2 SVGAGI, per germline. V shed 0 bases and J shed 3 bases, with 11 bases lying between them. The CDR3 is 15 residues long. For the CDR3, the DNA is TGTGCCAGCAGTTACTCTCGGGGGGCGTACTATGGCTACACCTTC. This gives the protein CASSYSRGAYYGYTF.

This rearrangement joins TRBV28 to TRBJ1-2, with unresolved D. The V gene's germline CDR1 is MDHEN and CDR2 SYDVKM. V lost 6 bases and J lost 3, with 11 bases in between. CDR3 length: 13 residues. Written as DNA, the CDR3 is TGTGCCAGCAGCCAAGGACTTGACTATGGCTACACCTTC. The encoded protein is CASSQGLDYGYTF.

V gene TRBV3-1 (or the pseudogene TRBV3-2) combines with J gene TRBJ1-1, with D hard to call. The V and J ends lost 5 bases and 1 base respectively, with 8 bases between them. Germline V gives CDR1 LGHDT, CDR2 YNNKEL (reference sequence). This CDR3 is built from 13 residues. DNA for the CDR3: TGTGCCAGCAGCTATCTCCGGAACACTGAAGCTTTCTTT. As protein: CASSYLRNTEAFF.

This chain joins TRBV2 and TRBJ2-1; 7 positions agree with TRBD2. Looked up from germline, CDR1 is SNHLY and CDR2 is FYNNEI. The junction had 8 bases not matched to a gene; V was cut back by 6 bases and J by 0 bases. The CDR3 runs 16 residues. CDR3 in amino acids: CASSRTGTNSYNEQFF. DNA of the CDR3: TGTGCCAGCAGCCGAACCGGGACTAACTCCTACAATGAGCAGTTCTTC.

The chain is built from TRBV19 and TRBJ1-6; D remains ambiguous. Germline lookup yields CDR1 LNHDA and CDR2 SQIVND (reference sequence). V was cut by 2 bases and J by 7 bases, with 3 bases left in between. The CDR3 has 12 amino acids. This chain's CDR3 is CASSIQNSPLHF. In nucleotides, the CDR3 is TGTGCCAGTAGTATACAAAATTCACCCCTCCACTTT.

This rearrangement joins TRBV19 to TRBJ1-2; D perhaps matches TRBD1 (5 bases). The V gene's germline CDR1 is LNHDA and CDR2 SQIVND (reference sequence). The CDR3 length is 13 residues. V was shortened by 5 bases and J by 5 bases, with 12 bases between the two germline ends. Written as DNA, the CDR3 is TGTGCCAGTAGTCGGGAGACAGTATATGGCTACACCTTC. Translation gives CASSRETVYGYTF. The entire variable domain, with the rest obtained from reference TRBV19 and TRBJ1-2, is as follows: DGGITQSPKYLFRKEGQNVTLSCEQNLNHDAMYWYRQDPGQGLRLIYYSQIVNDFQKGDIAEGYSVSREKKESFPLTVTSAQKNPTAFYLCASSRETVYGYTFGSGTRLTVV.

The rearrangement uses TRBV7-7 and TRBJ2-5; D is possibly TRBD2 (5 bases). CDR1 is SSHAT, CDR2 FNYEAQ, per germline (reference sequence). The CDR3 runs to 14 residues. With 0 bases removed from V and 5 bases from J, the gap between germline ends came to 10 bases. The CDR3 sequence is CASSLAGVGETQYF. The CDR3, as DNA: TGTGCCAGCAGCTTAGCCGGGGTCGGGGAGACCCAGTACTTC.

The gene calls are TRBV6-5 and TRBJ1-2; D is undetermined. CDR1 and CDR2 from the germline V gene are MNHEY and SVGAGI. V was cut by 6 bases and J by 0 bases, with 11 bases left in between. The CDR3 has 14 residues. The CDR3 DNA is TGTGCCAGCAGGAGACGGGAGTCTAACTATGGCTACACCTTC. Amino acid sequence: CASRRRESNYGYTF.

The genes are TRBV13 and TRBJ1-4; D is perhaps TRBD1 (5 bases). This CDR3 spans 18 amino acids. Looked up from germline, CDR1 is PRHDT and CDR2 is FYEKMQ (reference sequence). V gave up 1 base and J gave up 5 bases, with 20 bases separating them. CDR3 residues: CASSLVGAREPNNEKLFF. The CDR3 DNA follows: TGTGCCAGCAGCTTAGTAGGGGCCAGGGAACCAAACAATGAAAAACTGTTTTTT.

The CDR3 loop is CASGGTASQETQYF. The CDR3 nucleotides are TGTGCTAGTGGTGGGACAGCGTCCCAAGAGACCCAGTACTTC. V is TRBV12-5 and J is TRBJ2-5, with 7 positions matching TRBD1. Germline V gene sequence: CDR1 LGHNT, CDR2 FRNRAP. The CDR3 has 14 amino acids. Losses at the gene ends were 5 bases for V and 1 base for J; bases not matched to a gene: 4.

The CDR3 nucleotides are TGTGCCAGCAGCCAAGATCCGACGGGCCAAGAGACCCAGTACTTC. It yields the protein CASSQDPTGQETQYF. This chain links TRBV4-2 with TRBJ2-5; D not resolved. Germline V CDR1 and CDR2: LGHNA, YNFKEQ. The CDR3 runs to 15 residues. Trimming removed 0 bases from V and 1 base from J, with 9 bases in between.

This chain joins TRBV9 and TRBJ1-3, with a weak D call TRBD1 (6 bases). Germline V lookup: CDR1 SGDLS, CDR2 YYNGEE. V lost 6 bases, J lost 0 bases, and 13 bases lay in between. The CDR3 extends over 15 amino acids. The CDR3 DNA reads as TGTGCCAGCACCAGACAGGCCAGCTCTGGAAACACCATATATTTT. It is translated as CASTRQASSGNTIYF.

The chain carries TRBV6-6 and TRBJ1-1; weak D call: TRBD1 (5 bases). Deletions cut 6 bases from V and 1 base from J, with 15 bases between. Germline lookup yields CDR1 MNHNY and CDR2 SVGAGI (reference sequence). The CDR3 totals 15 residues. The CDR3 DNA follows: TGTGCCAGCAGGCCCCAGGGTCAGGCGAACACTGAAGCTTTCTTT. Translating it yields CASRPQGQANTEAFF.

The chain carries TRBV6-1 and TRBJ2-5, with TRBD2 identical over 10 bases. J was trimmed by 5 bases and V by 3 bases; bases with no gene match: 6. This CDR3 has 15 amino acids. Germline V gives CDR1 MNHNS, CDR2 SASEGT. CDR3 sequence: CASSELAGEEETQYF. CDR3 sequence (DNA): TGTGCCAGCAGTGAGCTAGCGGGGGAAGAGGAGACCCAGTACTTC.